This T cell receptor beta chain originates from a study of T cell changes during pregnancy in multiple sclerosis. Data came from immunoSEQ multiplex PCR; TCRdb stores just in-frame clones and leaves some out. The data show fewer than 50,000 clones, 91% seen once. The sequence was collected from a female donor in good health, enrolled as a control in a pregnancy study. Sequencing was performed on CD4+ T cells from peripheral blood mononuclear cells, taken in the second trimester of pregnancy.

The CDR3 sequence: CSKPHRGRSTDTQYF. CDR3 in DNA: TGTTCAAAACCACACAGGGGGCGCAGCACAGATACGCAGTATTTT. The V gene is TRBV2, the J gene TRBJ2-3; 9 bases agree with TRBD1. The CDR3 extends over 15 amino acids. Germline V gene data show CDR1 as SNHLY and CDR2 as FYNNEI. The whole variable domain, remainder taken from reference TRBV2 and TRBJ2-3, is EPEVTQTPSHQVTQMGQEVILRCVPISNHLYFYWYRQILGQKVEFLVSFYNNEISEKSEIFDDQFSVERPDGSNFTLKIRSTKLEDSAMYFCSKPHRGRSTDTQYFGPGTRLTVL.